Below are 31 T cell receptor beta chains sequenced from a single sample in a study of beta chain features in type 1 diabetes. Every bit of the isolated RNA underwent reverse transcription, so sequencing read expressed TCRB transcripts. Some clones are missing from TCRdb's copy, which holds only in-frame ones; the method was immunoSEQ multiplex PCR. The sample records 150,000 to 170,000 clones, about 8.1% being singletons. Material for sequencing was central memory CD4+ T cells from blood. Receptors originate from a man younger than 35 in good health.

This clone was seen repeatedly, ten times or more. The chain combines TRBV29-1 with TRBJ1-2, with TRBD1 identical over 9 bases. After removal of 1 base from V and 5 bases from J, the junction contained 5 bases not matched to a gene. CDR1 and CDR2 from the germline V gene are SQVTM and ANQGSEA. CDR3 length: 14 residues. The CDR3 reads CSVEGQGVGYGYTF. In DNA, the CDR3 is TGCAGCGTTGAAGGACAGGGGGTAGGGTATGGCTACACCTTC.

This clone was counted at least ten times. The CDR3 DNA reads TGTGCCAGCAGCGTAGAGGCCAGGGGGTACTATGGCTACACCTTC. This codes for CASSVEARGYYGYTF. This chain joins TRBV9 and TRBJ1-2, with TRBD1 identical over 7 bases. Germline lookup yields CDR1 SGDLS and CDR2 YYNGEE. CDR3 length equals 15 residues. Germline trimming cut 0 bases from V and 3 bases from J; bases unmatched to any gene: 5.

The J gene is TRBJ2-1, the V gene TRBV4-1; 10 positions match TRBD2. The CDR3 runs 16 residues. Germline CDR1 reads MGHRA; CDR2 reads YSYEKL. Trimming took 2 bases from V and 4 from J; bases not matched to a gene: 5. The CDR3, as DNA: TGCGCCAGCAGCCAAACCGGGACTAGCGCATACAATGAGCAGTTCTTC. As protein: CASSQTGTSAYNEQFF.

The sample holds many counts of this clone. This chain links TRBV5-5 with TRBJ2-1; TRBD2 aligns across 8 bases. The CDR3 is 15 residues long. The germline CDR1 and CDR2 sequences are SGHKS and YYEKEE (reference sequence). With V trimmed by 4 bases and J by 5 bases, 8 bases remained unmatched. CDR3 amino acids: CASSRTSGPDNEQFF. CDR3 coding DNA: TGTGCCAGCAGCCGAACTAGCGGTCCAGACAATGAGCAGTTCTTC. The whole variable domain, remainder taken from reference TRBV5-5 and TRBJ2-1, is DAGVTQSPTHLIKTRGQQVTLRCSPISGHKSVSWYQQVLGQGPQFIFQYYEKEERGRGNFPDRFSARQFPNYSSELNVNALLLGDSALYLCASSRTSGPDNEQFFGPGTRLTVL.

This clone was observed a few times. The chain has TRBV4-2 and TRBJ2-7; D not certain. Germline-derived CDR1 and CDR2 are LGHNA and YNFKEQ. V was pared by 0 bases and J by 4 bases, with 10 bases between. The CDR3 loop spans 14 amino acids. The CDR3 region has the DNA TGTGCCAGCAGCCAAGATTTGGGCCAGTACGAGCAGTACTTC. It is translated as CASSQDLGQYEQYF.

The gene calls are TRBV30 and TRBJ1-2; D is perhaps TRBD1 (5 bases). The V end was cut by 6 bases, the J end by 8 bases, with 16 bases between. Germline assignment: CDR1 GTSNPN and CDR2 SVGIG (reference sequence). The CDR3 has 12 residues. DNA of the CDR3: TGTGCCTGCCTGGGGGGTACGGGGGGCTACACCTTC. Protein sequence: CACLGGTGGYTF.

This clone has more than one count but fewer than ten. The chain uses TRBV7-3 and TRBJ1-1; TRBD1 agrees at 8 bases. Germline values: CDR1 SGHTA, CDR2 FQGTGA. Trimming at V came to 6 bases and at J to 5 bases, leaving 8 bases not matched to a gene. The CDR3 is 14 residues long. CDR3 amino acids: CASSQTGVWTEAFF. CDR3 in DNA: TGTGCCAGCAGTCAGACAGGGGTATGGACTGAAGCTTTCTTT.

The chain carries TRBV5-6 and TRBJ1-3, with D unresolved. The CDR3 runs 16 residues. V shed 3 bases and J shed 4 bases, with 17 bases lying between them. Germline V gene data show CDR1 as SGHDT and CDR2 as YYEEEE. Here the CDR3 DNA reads TGTGCCAGCAGCTATGACGTCGCGGCAGAGGGAAACACCATATATTTT. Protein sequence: CASSYDVAAEGNTIYF.

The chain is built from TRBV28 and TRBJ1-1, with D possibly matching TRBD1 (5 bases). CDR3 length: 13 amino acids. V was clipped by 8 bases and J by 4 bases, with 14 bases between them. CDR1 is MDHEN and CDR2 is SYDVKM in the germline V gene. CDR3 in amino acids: CASGREVGTEAFF. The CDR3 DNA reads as TGTGCCAGCGGCAGGGAGGTTGGCACTGAAGCTTTCTTT.

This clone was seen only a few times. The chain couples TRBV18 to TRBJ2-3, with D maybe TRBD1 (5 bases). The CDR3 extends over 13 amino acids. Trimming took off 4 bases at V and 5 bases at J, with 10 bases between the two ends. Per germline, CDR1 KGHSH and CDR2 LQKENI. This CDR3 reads CASSQGLGDTQYF. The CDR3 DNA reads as TGTGCCAGCTCACAGGGGTTAGGAGATACGCAGTATTTT.

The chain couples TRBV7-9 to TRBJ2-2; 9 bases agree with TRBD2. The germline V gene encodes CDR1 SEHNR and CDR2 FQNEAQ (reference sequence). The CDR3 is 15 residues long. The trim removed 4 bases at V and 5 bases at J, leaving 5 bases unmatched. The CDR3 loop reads CASSYVSGGTGELFF. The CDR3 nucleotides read TGTGCCAGCAGCTACGTGAGCGGGGGGACCGGGGAGCTGTTTTTT. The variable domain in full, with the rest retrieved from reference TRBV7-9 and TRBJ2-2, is DTGVSQNPRHKITKRGQNVTFRCDPISEHNRLYWYRQTLGQGPEFLTYFQNEAQLEKSRLLSDRFSAERPKGSFSTLEIQRTEQGDSAMYLCASSYVSGGTGELFFGEGSRLTVL.

The CDR3 DNA reads TGCGCCAGCAGCTTGGACAGCATGGGCACAGATACGCAGTATTTT. It is translated as CASSLDSMGTDTQYF. The V call is TRBV5-1, the J call TRBJ2-3, with D unresolved. There are 15 residues in the CDR3. V was clipped by 0 bases and J by 1 base, with 9 bases between them. The germline gives CDR1 SGHRS, CDR2 YFSETQ. Filled out from reference TRBV5-1 and TRBJ2-3, the complete variable domain reads KAGVTQTPRYLIKTRGQQVTLSCSPISGHRSVSWYQQTPGQGLQFLFEYFSETQRNKGNFPGRFSGRQFSNSRSEMNVSTLELGDSALYLCASSLDSMGTDTQYFGPGTRLTVL.

CDR3 coding DNA: TGTGCCAGCAGCTTAAACCGACAGGGGTACAATGAGCAGTTCTTC. Residues: CASSLNRQGYNEQFF. J is TRBJ2-1 and V is TRBV7-3; the match to TRBD1 covers 8 bases. The trim removed 1 base at V and 4 bases at J, leaving 3 bases unmatched. Germline CDR1 SGHTA, CDR2 FQGTGA. This CDR3 has 15 residues.

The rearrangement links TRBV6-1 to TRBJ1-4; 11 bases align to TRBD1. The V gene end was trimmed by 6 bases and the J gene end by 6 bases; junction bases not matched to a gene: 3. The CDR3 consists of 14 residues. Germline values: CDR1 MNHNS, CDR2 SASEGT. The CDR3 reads CASSEDRGHEKLFF. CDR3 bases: TGTGCCAGCAGCGAGGACAGGGGGCATGAAAAACTGTTTTTT.

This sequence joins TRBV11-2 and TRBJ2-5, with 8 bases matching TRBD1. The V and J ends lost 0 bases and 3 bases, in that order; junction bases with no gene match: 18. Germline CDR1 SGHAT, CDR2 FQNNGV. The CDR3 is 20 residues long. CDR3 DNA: TGTGCCAGCAGCTTAGATCTGGGACAGGTTGGATTTGGTTCTAAAGAGACCCAGTACTTC. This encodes CASSLDLGQVGFGSKETQYF.

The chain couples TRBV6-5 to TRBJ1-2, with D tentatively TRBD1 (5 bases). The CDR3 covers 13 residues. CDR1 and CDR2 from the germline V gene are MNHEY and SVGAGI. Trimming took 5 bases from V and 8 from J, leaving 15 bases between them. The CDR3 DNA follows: TGTGCCAGCAGTCCTCTCGACAGTGGGGGCTACACCTTC. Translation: CASSPLDSGGYTF.

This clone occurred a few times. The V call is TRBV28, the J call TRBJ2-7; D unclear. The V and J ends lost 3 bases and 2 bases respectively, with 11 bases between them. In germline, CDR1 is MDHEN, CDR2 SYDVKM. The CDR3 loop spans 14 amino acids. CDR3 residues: CASSFLQTTYEQYF. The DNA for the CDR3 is TGTGCCAGCAGTTTTTTACAGACCACCTACGAGCAGTACTTC.

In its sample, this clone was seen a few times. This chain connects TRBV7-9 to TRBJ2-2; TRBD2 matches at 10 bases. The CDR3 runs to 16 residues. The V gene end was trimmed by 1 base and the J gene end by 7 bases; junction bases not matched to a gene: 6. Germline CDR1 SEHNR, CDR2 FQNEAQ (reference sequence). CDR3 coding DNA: TGTGCCAGCAGCTTAGGAGCGGGAGGGCCCGGCGGGGAGCTGTTTTTT. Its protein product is CASSLGAGGPGGELFF.

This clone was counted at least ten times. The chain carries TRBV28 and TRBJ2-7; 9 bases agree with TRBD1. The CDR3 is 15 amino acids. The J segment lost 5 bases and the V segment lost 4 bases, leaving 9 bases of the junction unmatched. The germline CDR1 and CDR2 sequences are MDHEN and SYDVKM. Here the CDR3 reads CASSSSGTGHHEQYF. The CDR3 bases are TGTGCCAGCAGTTCCTCCGGGACAGGGCATCACGAGCAGTACTTC.

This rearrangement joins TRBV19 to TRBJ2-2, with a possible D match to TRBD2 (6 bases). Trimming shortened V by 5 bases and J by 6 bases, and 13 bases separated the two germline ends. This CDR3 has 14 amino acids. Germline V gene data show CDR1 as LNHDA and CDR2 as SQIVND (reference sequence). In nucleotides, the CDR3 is TGTGCCAGTAGTCGTCCGGGCGGGGCCGGGGAGCTGTTTTTT. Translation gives CASSRPGGAGELFF.

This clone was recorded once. CDR3 sequence (DNA): TGTGCCAGCAGACAACAGGGGTACACAGATACGCAGTATTTT. Amino acids: CASRQQGYTDTQYF. V usage is TRBV6-5 and J usage is TRBJ2-3; 7 nucleotides line up with TRBD1. The CDR3 has 14 residues. Trimming took 6 bases from V and 2 from J; bases not matched to a gene: 5. CDR1 is MNHEY, CDR2 SVGAGI, per germline.

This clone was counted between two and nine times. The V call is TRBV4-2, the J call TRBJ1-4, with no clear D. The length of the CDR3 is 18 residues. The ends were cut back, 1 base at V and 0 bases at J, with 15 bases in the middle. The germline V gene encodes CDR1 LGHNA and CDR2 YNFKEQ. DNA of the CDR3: TGTGCCAGCAGCCAAGGAAAGGAGATTCCCTCAACTAATGAAAAACTGTTTTTT. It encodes CASSQGKEIPSTNEKLFF.

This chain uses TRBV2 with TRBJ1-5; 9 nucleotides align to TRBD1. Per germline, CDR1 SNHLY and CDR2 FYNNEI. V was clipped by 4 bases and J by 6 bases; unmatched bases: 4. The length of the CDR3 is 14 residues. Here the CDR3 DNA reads TGTGCCAGCAGTGGCGACAGGGGGTTTCAGCCCCAGCATTTT. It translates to CASSGDRGFQPQHF.

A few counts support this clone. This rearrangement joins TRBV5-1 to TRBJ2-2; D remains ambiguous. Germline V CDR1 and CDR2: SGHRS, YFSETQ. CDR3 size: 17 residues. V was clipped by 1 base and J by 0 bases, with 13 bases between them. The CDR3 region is CASSLWLGETNTGELFF. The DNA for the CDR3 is TGCGCCAGCAGCTTGTGGTTGGGCGAAACGAACACCGGGGAGCTGTTTTTT.

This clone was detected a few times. CDR3 loop: CASSPIRTGEETQYF. CDR3 nucleotide sequence: TGTGCCAGCAGCCCTATTAGGACAGGGGAAGAGACCCAGTACTTC. The chain has TRBV7-2 and TRBJ2-5; 9 nucleotides match TRBD1. J lost 3 bases, V lost 5 bases, and 7 bases had no gene match. The V gene's germline CDR1 is SGHTA and CDR2 FQGNSA. The CDR3 contains 15 residues.

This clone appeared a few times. CDR3 in DNA: TGTGCCAGCACCGATCCCCGAGGAGACAGGAGAACGTTTTATAAGCATTTT. Amino acid sequence: CASTDPRGDRRTFYKHF. The chain joins TRBV28 to TRBJ1-5; a weak D match, TRBD1 (6 bases). Germline V CDR1 and CDR2: MDHEN, SYDVKM. This CDR3 contains 17 residues. V dropped 7 bases and J dropped 14 bases, with 33 bases sitting between them.

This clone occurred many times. CDR3 in DNA: TGTGCCAGCAGCTTTCAGGGTGAAGCTTTCTTT. This sequence encodes CASSFQGEAFF. The gene calls are TRBV7-9 and TRBJ1-1, with D perhaps TRBD1 (5 bases). The CDR3 covers 11 residues. Per germline, CDR1 SEHNR and CDR2 FQNEAQ (reference sequence). V was shortened by 3 bases and J by 7 bases, with 6 bases between the two germline ends.

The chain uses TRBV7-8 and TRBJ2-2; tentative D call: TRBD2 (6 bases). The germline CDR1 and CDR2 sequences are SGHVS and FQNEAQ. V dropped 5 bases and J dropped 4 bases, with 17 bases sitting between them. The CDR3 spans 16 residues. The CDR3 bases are TGTGCCAGCAGCCACGGAGGGACTTTTTCCACCGGGGAGCTGTTTTTT. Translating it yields CASSHGGTFSTGELFF.

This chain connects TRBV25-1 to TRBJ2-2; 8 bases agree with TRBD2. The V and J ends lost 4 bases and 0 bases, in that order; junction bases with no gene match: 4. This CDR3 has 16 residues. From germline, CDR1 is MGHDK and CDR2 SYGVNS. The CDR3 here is CASSVQRGSNTGELFF. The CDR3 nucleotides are TGTGCCAGCAGTGTCCAGCGGGGGTCGAACACCGGGGAGCTGTTTTTT. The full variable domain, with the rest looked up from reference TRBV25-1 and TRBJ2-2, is EADIYQTPRYLVIGTGKKITLECSQTMGHDKMYWYQQDPGMELHLIHYSYGVNSTEKGDLSSESTVSRIRTEHFPLTLESARPSHTSQYLCASSVQRGSNTGELFFGEGSRLTVL.

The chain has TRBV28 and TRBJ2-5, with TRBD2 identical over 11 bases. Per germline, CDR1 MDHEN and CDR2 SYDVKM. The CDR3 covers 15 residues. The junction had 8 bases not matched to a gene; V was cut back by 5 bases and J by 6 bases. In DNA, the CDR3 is TGTGCCAGCAGTCCCCGACTAGCGGGGACTAAGACCCAGTACTTC. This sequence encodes CASSPRLAGTKTQYF.

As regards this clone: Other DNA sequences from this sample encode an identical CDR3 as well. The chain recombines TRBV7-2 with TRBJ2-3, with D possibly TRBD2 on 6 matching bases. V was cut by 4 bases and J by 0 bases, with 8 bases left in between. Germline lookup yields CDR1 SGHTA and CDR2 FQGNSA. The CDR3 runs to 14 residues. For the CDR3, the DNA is TGTGCCAGCAGCTCGGGACTCAGCACAGATACGCAGTATTTT. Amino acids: CASSSGLSTDTQYF.